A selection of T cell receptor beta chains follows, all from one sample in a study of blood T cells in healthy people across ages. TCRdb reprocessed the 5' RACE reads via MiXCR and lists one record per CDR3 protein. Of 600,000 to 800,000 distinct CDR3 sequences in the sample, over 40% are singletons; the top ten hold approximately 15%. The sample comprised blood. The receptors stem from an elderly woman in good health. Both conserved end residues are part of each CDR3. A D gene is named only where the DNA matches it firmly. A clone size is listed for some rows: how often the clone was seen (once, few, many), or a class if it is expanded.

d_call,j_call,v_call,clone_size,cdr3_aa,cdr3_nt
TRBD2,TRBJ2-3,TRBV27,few,CASSLKGSGGDTDTQYF,TGTGCCAGCAGTCTCAAGGGCTCGGGGGGAGACACAGATACGCAGTATTTT
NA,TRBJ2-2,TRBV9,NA,CASSPGTAGELFF,TGTGCCAGCAGCCCGGGGACTGCCGGGGAGCTGTTTTTT
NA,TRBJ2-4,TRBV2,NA,CASSVPSRRNIQYF,TGTGCCAGCAGTGTACCGAGTCGGAGGAACATTCAGTACTTC
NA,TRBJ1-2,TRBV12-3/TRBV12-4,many,CASSFGSGMSYGYTF,TGTGCCAGCAGTTTTGGTTCAGGGATGAGCTATGGCTACACCTTC
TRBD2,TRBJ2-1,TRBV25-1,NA,CASETSGRGSRQFF,TGTGCCAGCGAAACTAGCGGGAGAGGGTCGCGGCAGTTCTTC
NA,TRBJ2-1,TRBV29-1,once,CSVEDRHWDSEQFF,TGCAGCGTTGAAGATCGCCACTGGGACTCAGAGCAGTTCTTC
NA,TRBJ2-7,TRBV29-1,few,CSVEVWESSYNEQYF,TGCAGCGTTGAAGTATGGGAGAGCTCCTACAATGAGCAGTACTTC
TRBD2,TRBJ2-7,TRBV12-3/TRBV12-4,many,CASSLSGPTGEQYF,TGTGCCAGCAGCCTTAGCGGGCCGACGGGCGAGCAGTACTTC
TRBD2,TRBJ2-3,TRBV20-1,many,CSARVTSGASTQYF,TGCAGTGCTAGAGTAACGAGCGGGGCGAGTACGCAGTATTTT
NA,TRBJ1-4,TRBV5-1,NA,CASRLLGHSNEKLFF,TGCGCCAGCAGATTGTTGGGACACTCTAATGAAAAACTGTTTTTT
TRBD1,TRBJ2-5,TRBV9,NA,CASSVTGVETQYF,TGTGCCAGCAGCGTGACAGGGGTGGAGACCCAGTACTTC
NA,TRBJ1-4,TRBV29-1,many,CSALNLEKLFF,TGCAGCGCCCTCAATTTGGAAAAACTGTTTTTT
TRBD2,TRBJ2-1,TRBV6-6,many,CASSYSFRTSGSSYNEQFF,TGTGCCAGCAGTTACTCGTTTAGGACTAGCGGGAGCTCCTACAATGAGCAGTTCTTC
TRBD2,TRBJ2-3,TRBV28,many,CASNRGGSSTDTQYF,TGTGCCAGCAACCGCGGGGGATCTAGCACAGATACGCAGTATTTT
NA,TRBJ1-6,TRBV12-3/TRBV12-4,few,CASSYGSGSPLHF,TGTGCCAGCAGTTATGGGTCCGGGTCACCCCTCCACTTT